Listed below are T cell receptor beta chains from one sample, sequenced in a study of metastatic and nonmetastatic thyroid tumors. From the PCR reads, TCRdb re-called clones with MiXCR. The table records 15,000 or so clones, less than 20% of them present only once. The sequenced sample was blood. The receptors shown here come from a female donor with papillary thyroid cancer or a benign thyroid nodule (not recorded which). Some clones in this sample may be carry-over from other donors' samples. The CDR3 runs from the conserved cysteine through the conserved F or W. The order of the fields is J gene, D gene, V gene, clone size, CDR3 protein, CDR3 DNA. The D gene is left open where the match is weak. Size is omitted from some rows. Given values are once, few, many or a class for expanded clones.

TRBJ2-2 | TRBD1 | TRBV7-9 | many | CASSTDRGTGELFF | TGTGCCAGCAGCACGGACAGGGGCACCGGGGAGCTGTTTTTT
TRBJ1-4 | TRBD1 | TRBV7-2 | many | CASSRTGGAFNEKLFF | TGTGCCAGCAGCCGAACAGGGGGCGCTTTTAATGAAAAACTGTTTTTT
TRBJ2-2 | . | TRBV11-2 | . | CASSLGIGRTALFTGELFF | TGTGCCAGCAGCTTAGGGATCGGTCGGACAGCCCTCTTCACCGGAGAGCTGTTTTTT
TRBJ2-7 | TRBD1 | TRBV15 | medium-sized | CATRDRGSGEQYF | TGTGCCACCAGGGACAGGGGATCGGGCGAGCAGTACTTC
TRBJ2-1 | . | TRBV11-3 | . | CAPGHKYNEQFF | TGTGCCCCGGGACATAAATACAATGAGCAGTTCTTC
TRBJ1-5 | TRBD1 | TRBV11-2 | . | CASSSVQGSAQHF | TGTGCCAGCAGCTCTGTACAGGGGTCCGCCCAGCATTTT
TRBJ2-2 | TRBD2 | TRBV4-2 | many | CASSARRSSPGGTGELFF | TGTGCCAGCAGCGCTAGGAGGAGTTCCCCGGGGGGCACCGGGGAGCTGTTTTTT
TRBJ1-2 | TRBD1 | TRBV2 | few | CASRAIQGADGYTF | TGTGCCAGCAGAGCCATTCAGGGGGCTGACGGCTACACCTTC
TRBJ2-2 | . | TRBV11-2 | many | CASSSGQNTGELFF | TGTGCCAGCAGCTCCGGACAGAACACCGGGGAGCTGTTTTTT
TRBJ1-3 | . | TRBV6-4 | many | CASSPGHSGNTIYF | TGTGCCAGCAGCCCGGGCCACTCTGGAAACACCATATATTTT
TRBJ2-4 | TRBD2 | TRBV6-1 | many | CAGNSGRAKNIQYF | TGTGCCGGTAATAGCGGGAGAGCCAAAAACATTCAGTACTTC
TRBJ1-5 | . | TRBV11-2 | many | CASSLRVGQGQPQHF | TGTGCCAGCAGCTTAAGAGTGGGTCAGGGTCAGCCCCAGCATTTT
TRBJ2-3 | TRBD1 | TRBV2 | many | CASSSGQGTSTDTQYF | TGTGCCAGCAGCTCAGGACAGGGCACTAGCACAGATACGCAGTATTTT
TRBJ2-5 | . | TRBV7-2 | many | CARSGQETQYF | TGTGCCAGGAGCGGGCAAGAGACCCAGTACTTC
TRBJ2-3 | . | TRBV28 | medium-sized | CASRETSPTDTQYF | TGTGCCAGCCGGGAGACCTCCCCCACAGATACGCAGTATTTT
TRBJ2-7 | TRBD1 | TRBV6-5 | medium-sized | CASSYGGQGSYEQYF | TGTGCCAGCAGTTACGGTGGACAGGGGAGCTACGAGCAGTACTTC
TRBJ2-2 | TRBD2 | TRBV11-1 | many | CASSHRLAGKNTGELFF | TGTGCCAGCAGTCATCGACTAGCGGGAAAGAACACCGGGGAGCTGTTTTTT
TRBJ1-5 | . | TRBV6-1 | few | CASTLPPENQPQHF | TGTGCCAGCACACTACCCCCTGAGAATCAGCCCCAGCATTTT